This TCR beta chain was documented in a study of STAT3 mutations in large granular lymphocyte leukemia. Notes on the study in general: At least one immunodominant TCR beta clonotype appeared in every T-cell large granular lymphocyte leukemia patient.

This clone was detected a few times. What it binds is not known. This table comes from immunoSEQ multiplex PCR, and its TCRdb copy is limited to in-frame clones, with some not included. The sample lists some 9,800 clones; about 85% were seen once. Looked up from germline, CDR1 is KGHSH and CDR2 is LQKENI. The length of the CDR3 is 15 residues. The ends were cut back, 4 bases at V and 0 bases at J, with 9 bases in the middle. V and J are TRBV18 and TRBJ1-4; D is unclear. The sample consisted of peripheral blood mononuclear cells. The receptor comes from a man aged 55 to 70 with T-cell large granular lymphocyte leukemia. Some clones in this sample may be carry-over from other donors' samples. The CDR3 nucleotides read TGTGCCAGCTCACAGAACAGAGCAACTAATGAAAAACTGTTTTTT. It specifies CASSQNRATNEKLFF.